The clone carrying this TCR beta chain occurred a few times. The antigen remains unidentified. TCRdb re-called the 5' RACE reads through MiXCR, storing one row per CDR3 protein. The sample consists of about 620,000 distinct CDR3 sequences, approximately 18% of them appearing once. The CDR3 has 13 amino acids. V gave up 2 bases and J gave up 1 base, with 5 bases separating them. Germline V gives CDR1 SEHNR, CDR2 FQNEAQ (reference sequence). The sample comes from a study of T-cell memory formation after mild COVID-19. Study conclusions and caveats: Second-wave clones peaking on day 37 lacked confirmed SARS-CoV-2 specificity.

This chain connects TRBV7-9 to TRBJ1-1; D call uncertain. The sequencing input was PBMCs or a T cell subset sorted from them (not recorded which). The TCR sequence derives from an adult woman who had mild COVID-19 (a few samples of this study predate the infection). Cell type and time point are not known. In DNA, the CDR3 is TGTGCCAGCAGCTTATTCCCGAACACTGAAGCTTTCTTT. Translated, it gives CASSLFPNTEAFF.